Each of the 9 T cell receptor beta chains below was sequenced from the same sample in a study of T cell responses to AZD1222 COVID-19 vaccine. The protocol was immunoSEQ multiplex PCR, while the TCRdb copy is restricted to in-frame clones and leaves out a portion. The sample carries about 150,000 clones, 91% recorded once. Sequencing used peripheral blood, obtained 28 days after the second AZD1222 dose. These receptors came from an adult who received the AZD1222 COVID-19 vaccine.

This chain joins TRBV28 and TRBJ2-1, with 11 bases fitting TRBD2. The CDR3 runs 23 residues. Trimming removed 7 bases from V and 0 bases from J; junction bases left unmatched: 26. From germline, CDR1 is MDHEN and CDR2 SYDVKM. Written as DNA, the CDR3 is TGTGCCAGCACCGAACCCCGGGGTCTTAGTGGGACTAGCGGTTTAAGCTCCTACAATGAGCAGTTCTTC. It encodes CASTEPRGLSGTSGLSSYNEQFF.

V gene TRBV6-5 combines with J gene TRBJ2-5; 8 nucleotides agree with TRBD2. The CDR3 loop spans 15 amino acids. The J segment lost 2 bases and the V segment lost 5 bases, leaving 7 bases of the junction unmatched. Germline values: CDR1 MNHEY, CDR2 SVGAGI. This CDR3 reads CASSQLAEGQETQYF. The CDR3 nucleotides are TGTGCCAGCAGTCAACTAGCGGAGGGACAAGAGACCCAGTACTTC.

The chain has TRBV7-9 and TRBJ2-7; a possible D gene is TRBD2 (6 bases). Germline V gene sequence: CDR1 SEHNR, CDR2 FQNEAQ (reference sequence). The CDR3 is made up of 13 amino acids. V was trimmed by 4 bases and J by 1 base, leaving 8 bases between them. The CDR3 spells CASSWRGSYEQYF. Here the CDR3 DNA reads TGTGCCAGCAGCTGGAGGGGTTCCTACGAGCAGTACTTC. Complete variable domain (other parts from reference TRBV7-9 and TRBJ2-7): DTGVSQNPRHKITKRGQNVTFRCDPISEHNRLYWYRQTLGQGPEFLTYFQNEAQLEKSRLLSDRFSAERPKGSFSTLEIQRTEQGDSAMYLCASSWRGSYEQYFGPGTRLTVT.

This chain connects TRBV6-5 to TRBJ1-1; a possible D gene is TRBD1 (5 bases). Germline V CDR1 and CDR2: MNHEY, SVGAGI. V dropped 2 bases and J dropped 5 bases, with 15 bases sitting between them. The CDR3 is made up of 15 amino acids. The CDR3 loop reads CASSYLTGGTTEAFF. As DNA, the CDR3 is TGTGCCAGCAGTTACCTTACAGGAGGAACGACTGAAGCTTTCTTT.

The J gene is TRBJ1-5, the V gene TRBV19, with a possible D match to TRBD1 (6 bases). CDR1 and CDR2 (germline): LNHDA, SQIVND (reference sequence). The CDR3 runs to 15 residues. With 3 bases removed from V and 4 bases from J, the gap between germline ends came to 13 bases. This chain's CDR3 is CASSIVAQGNQPQHF. CDR3 nucleotides: TGTGCCAGTAGTATTGTGGCACAGGGTAATCAGCCCCAGCATTTT.

This chain uses TRBV27 with TRBJ2-7; 7 positions match TRBD1. Trimming took 6 bases from V and 0 from J; bases not matched to a gene: 8. The germline gives CDR1 MNHEY, CDR2 SMNVEV (reference sequence). This CDR3 is built from 15 residues. DNA of the CDR3: TGTGCCAGCAGACTCAAACAGGGGAACTCCTACGAGCAGTACTTC. Protein product: CASRLKQGNSYEQYF.

This rearrangement joins TRBV3-1 (or the pseudogene TRBV3-2) to TRBJ2-7; TRBD1 matches 7 bases. Germline V gene sequence: CDR1 LGHDT, CDR2 YNNKEL (reference sequence). The CDR3 runs to 13 residues. Unmatched junction bases numbered 4, after V lost 5 bases and J lost 3 bases. Here the CDR3 DNA reads TGTGCCAGCAGCTACAGGGGATACTACGAGCAGTACTTC. Encoded protein: CASSYRGYYEQYF.

The V gene is TRBV7-3, the J gene TRBJ1-6, with D tentatively TRBD1 (6 bases). This CDR3 spans 16 amino acids. Per germline, CDR1 SGHTA and CDR2 FQGTGA. V was trimmed by 5 bases and J by 7 bases, leaving 18 bases between them. CDR3: CASSRGPEGRNSPLHF. The CDR3 coding sequence is TGTGCCAGCAGCCGGGGGCCAGAGGGAAGAAATTCACCCCTCCACTTT.

The chain has TRBV6-1 and TRBJ1-5, with D perhaps TRBD1 (6 bases). The CDR3 is 16 residues long. V was trimmed by 4 bases and J by 7 bases, leaving 20 bases between them. CDR1 is MNHNS and CDR2 is SASEGT in the germline V gene. The CDR3 here is CASSVRGQIGSQPQHF. The CDR3 DNA follows: TGTGCCAGCAGTGTCAGGGGTCAAATAGGTAGCCAGCCCCAGCATTTT.